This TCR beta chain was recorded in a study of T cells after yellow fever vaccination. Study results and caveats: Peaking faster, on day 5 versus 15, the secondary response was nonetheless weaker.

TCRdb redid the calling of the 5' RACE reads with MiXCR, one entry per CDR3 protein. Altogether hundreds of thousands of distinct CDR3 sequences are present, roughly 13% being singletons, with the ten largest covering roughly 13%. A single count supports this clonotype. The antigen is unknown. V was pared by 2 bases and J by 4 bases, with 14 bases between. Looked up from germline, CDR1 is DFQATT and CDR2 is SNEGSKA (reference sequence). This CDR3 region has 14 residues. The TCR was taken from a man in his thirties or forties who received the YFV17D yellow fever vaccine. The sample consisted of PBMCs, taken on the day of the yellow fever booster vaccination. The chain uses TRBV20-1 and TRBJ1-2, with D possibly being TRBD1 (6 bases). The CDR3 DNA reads TGCAGTGCTAGACCTTCAGGGGTAGGCTATGGCTACACCTTC. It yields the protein CSARPSGVGYGYTF.